One and the same sample provided the 13 T cell receptor beta chains below, sequenced in a study of high-grade serous ovarian cancer treatment subgroups. The assay was immunoSEQ multiplex PCR, and TCRdb's table has in-frame clones only and misses some. The sample shows just over 35,000 clones, 79% of them seen only once. Tumor samples were obtained before definitive surgery or chemotherapy. The sample was tumor tissue. The receptors come from a human donor with high-grade serous ovarian cancer.

The rearrangement joins TRBV4-3 to TRBJ2-3, with D tentatively TRBD2 (6 bases). Between the trimmed V and J ends, which lost 0 bases and 6 bases, there was a span of 16 bases. CDR1 and CDR2 from the germline V gene are LGHNA and YSLEER. The CDR3 has 16 amino acids. The CDR3 sequence is CASSQDYRERWDTQYF. CDR3 sequence (DNA): TGCGCCAGCAGCCAAGATTACCGGGAGCGGTGGGATACGCAGTATTTT.

The chain couples TRBV5-6 to TRBJ2-1; tentative D call: TRBD2 (5 bases). The CDR3 is 12 amino acids. Looked up from germline, CDR1 is SGHDT and CDR2 is YYEEEE. V shed 2 bases and J shed 9 bases, with 9 bases lying between them. The CDR3 coding sequence is TGTGCCAGCAGCTTCGCCCGGGGTGAGCAGTTCTTC. Protein: CASSFARGEQFF.

The chain combines TRBV11-2 with TRBJ1-4; D is undetermined. Germline CDR1 is SGHAT and CDR2 is FQNNGV. The CDR3 extends over 15 amino acids. V lost 1 base to trimming and J lost 12 bases, with 18 bases between them. The CDR3 DNA reads TGTGCCAGCAGCTTAGGGTCAACAAATGGAGTGGAACTGTTTTTT. This gives the protein CASSLGSTNGVELFF.

The chain links TRBV6-1 to TRBJ2-7; possible D gene TRBD1, 5 bases. V was trimmed by 2 bases and J by 4 bases, leaving 18 bases between them. From germline, CDR1 is MNHNS and CDR2 SASEGT. There are 16 residues in the CDR3. This CDR3 reads CASSESDRTPVYEQYF. CDR3 sequence (DNA): TGTGCCAGCAGTGAAAGTGATAGGACACCTGTATACGAGCAGTACTTC.

The rearrangement links TRBV9 to TRBJ2-1, with 7 bases that match TRBD2. This CDR3 has 15 residues. Germline V CDR1 and CDR2: SGDLS, YYNGEE. J was trimmed by 3 bases and V by 1 base; bases with no gene match: 4. This CDR3 is CASSVITSDYNEQFF. CDR3 sequence (DNA): TGTGCCAGCAGCGTAATCACTAGCGACTACAATGAGCAGTTCTTC.

The V call is TRBV28, the J call TRBJ1-1; D unclear. V lost 6 bases and J lost 1, with 9 bases in between. The CDR3 has 13 amino acids. CDR1 and CDR2 from the germline V gene are MDHEN and SYDVKM. The CDR3 coding sequence is TGTGCCAGCAGCCCGGCGACGAACACTGAAGCTTTCTTT. Translating gives CASSPATNTEAFF.

This chain uses TRBV18 with TRBJ1-5; D perhaps matches TRBD1 (5 bases). Germline V lookup: CDR1 KGHSH, CDR2 LQKENI. The CDR3 loop spans 14 amino acids. The V end was cut by 4 bases, the J end by 0 bases, with 7 bases between. CDR3 DNA sequence: TGTGCCAGCTCACAGGGGAATAGCAATCAGCCCCAGCATTTT. This codes for CASSQGNSNQPQHF.

The rearrangement joins TRBV6-1 to TRBJ1-5; 8 bases are shared with TRBD1. After removal of 2 bases from V and 6 bases from J, the junction contained 9 bases not matched to a gene. Germline values: CDR1 MNHNS, CDR2 SASEGT. The CDR3 contains 16 residues. Written as DNA, the CDR3 is TGTGCCAGCAGTGAACCGGCTGGGACAGGCATTCAGCCCCAGCATTTT. Translated, it gives CASSEPAGTGIQPQHF.

The chain has TRBV7-2 and TRBJ1-5; 11 bases are shared with TRBD1. The CDR3 is 16 residues long. In germline, CDR1 is SGHTA, CDR2 FQGNSA. With V trimmed by 7 bases and J by 6 bases, 11 bases remained unmatched. CDR3 bases: TGTGCCAGCACCGAATCTCCCGGGACAGGGGGTCAGCCCCAGCATTTT. Translated, it gives CASTESPGTGGQPQHF.

This clone was seen a few times. The chain uses TRBV5-4 and TRBJ2-5, with TRBD1 matching 12 bases. CDR1 and CDR2 from the germline V gene are SGHNT and YYREEE (reference sequence). The CDR3 is 15 residues long. Trimming cost V 4 bases and J 9 bases; bases outside gene matches: 10. CDR3 loop: CASSKPGQGAQAQYF. CDR3 coding DNA: TGTGCCAGCAGCAAGCCGGGACAGGGGGCCCAGGCCCAGTACTTC.

This clone was recorded once. The J gene is TRBJ2-6, the V gene TRBV4-3; weak D call: TRBD2 (5 bases). The CDR3 loop spans 18 amino acids. Germline V gives CDR1 LGHNA, CDR2 YSLEER. V was trimmed by 4 bases and J by 0 bases, leaving 16 bases between them. The CDR3 DNA reads TGCGCCAGCAGCCCTAAGGGTGGAGAGGGCTCTGGGGCCAACGTCCTGACTTTC. Translation gives CASSPKGGEGSGANVLTF.

The rearrangement uses TRBV27 and TRBJ2-7; 7 bases line up with TRBD1. This CDR3 has 15 residues. Losses at the gene ends were 6 bases for V and 4 bases for J; bases not matched to a gene: 12. Germline V gene lookup returns CDR1 MNHEY and CDR2 SMNVEV (reference sequence). This CDR3 is CASSTRTGVAYEQYF. DNA of the CDR3: TGTGCCAGCAGCACCCGGACAGGAGTAGCGTACGAGCAGTACTTC.

The chain uses TRBV6-5 and TRBJ2-7; 9 positions agree with TRBD2. The CDR3 is made up of 15 amino acids. J was trimmed by 4 bases and V by 3 bases; bases with no gene match: 7. Germline CDR1 reads MNHEY; CDR2 reads SVGAGI. The CDR3 DNA is TGTGCCAGCAGTTATTCCCGACTAGCGGATTACGAGCAGTACTTC. It translates to CASSYSRLADYEQYF.